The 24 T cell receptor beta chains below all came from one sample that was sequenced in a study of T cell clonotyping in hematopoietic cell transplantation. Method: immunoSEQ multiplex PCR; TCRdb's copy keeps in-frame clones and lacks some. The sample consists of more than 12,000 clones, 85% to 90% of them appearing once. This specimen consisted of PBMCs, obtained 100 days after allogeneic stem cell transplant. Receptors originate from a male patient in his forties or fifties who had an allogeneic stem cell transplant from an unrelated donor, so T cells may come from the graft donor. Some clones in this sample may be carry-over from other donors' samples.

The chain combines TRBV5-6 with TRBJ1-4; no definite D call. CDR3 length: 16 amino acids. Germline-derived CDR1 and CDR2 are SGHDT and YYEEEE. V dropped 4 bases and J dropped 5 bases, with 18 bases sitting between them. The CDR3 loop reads CASSPQGRSWNEKLFF. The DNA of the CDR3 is TGTGCCAGCAGCCCACAAGGGCGGAGTTGGAATGAAAAACTGTTTTTT.

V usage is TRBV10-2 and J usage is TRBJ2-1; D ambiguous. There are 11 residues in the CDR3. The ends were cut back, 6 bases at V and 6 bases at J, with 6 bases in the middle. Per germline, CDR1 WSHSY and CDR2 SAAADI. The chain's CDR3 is CASRLSNEQFF. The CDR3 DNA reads TGCGCCAGCAGACTTAGCAATGAGCAGTTCTTC.

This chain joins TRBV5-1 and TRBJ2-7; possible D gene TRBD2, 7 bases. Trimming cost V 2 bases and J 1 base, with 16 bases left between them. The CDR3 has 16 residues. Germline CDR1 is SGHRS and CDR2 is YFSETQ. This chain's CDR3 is CASSFKEGGGSYEQYF. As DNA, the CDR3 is TGCGCCAGCAGCTTCAAAGAAGGGGGGGGGTCCTACGAGCAGTACTTC.

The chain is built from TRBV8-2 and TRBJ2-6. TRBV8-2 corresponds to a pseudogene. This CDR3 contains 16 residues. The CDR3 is CGIGQITQSRANVLTF. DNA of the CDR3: TGTGGCATCGGGCAGATAACACAAAGTCGGGCCAACGTCCTGACTTTC.

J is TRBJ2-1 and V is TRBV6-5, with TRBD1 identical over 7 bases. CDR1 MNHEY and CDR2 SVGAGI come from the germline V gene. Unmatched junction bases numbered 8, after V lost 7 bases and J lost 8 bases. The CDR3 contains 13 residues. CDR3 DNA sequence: TGTGCCAGCAAGGTCACAGGGGATGATGAGCAGTTCTTC. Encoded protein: CASKVTGDDEQFF.

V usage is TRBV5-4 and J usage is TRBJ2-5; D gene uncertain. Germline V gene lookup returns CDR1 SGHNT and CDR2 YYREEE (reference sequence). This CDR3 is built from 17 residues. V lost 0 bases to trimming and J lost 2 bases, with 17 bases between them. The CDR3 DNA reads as TGTGCCAGCAGCTTGGGGTCCCCGACACTCCCTCAAGAGACCCAGTACTTC. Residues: CASSLGSPTLPQETQYF.

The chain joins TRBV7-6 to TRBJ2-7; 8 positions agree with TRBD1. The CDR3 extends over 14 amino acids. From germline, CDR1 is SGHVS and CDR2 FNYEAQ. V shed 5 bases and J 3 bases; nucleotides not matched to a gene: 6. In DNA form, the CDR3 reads TGTGCCAGCAGCGCCCAGACAGGGGACTACGAGCAGTACTTC. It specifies CASSAQTGDYEQYF.

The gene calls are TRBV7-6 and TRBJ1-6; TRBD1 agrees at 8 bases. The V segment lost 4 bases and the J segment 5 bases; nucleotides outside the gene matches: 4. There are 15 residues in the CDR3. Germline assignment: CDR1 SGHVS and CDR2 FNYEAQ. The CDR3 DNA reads TGTGCCAGCAGCTATGGACAGGGACATAATTCACCCCTCCACTTT. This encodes CASSYGQGHNSPLHF.

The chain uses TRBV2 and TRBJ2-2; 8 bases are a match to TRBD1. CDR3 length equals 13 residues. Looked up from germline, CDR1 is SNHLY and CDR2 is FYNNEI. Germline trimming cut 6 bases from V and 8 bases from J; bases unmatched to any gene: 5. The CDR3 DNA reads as TGTGCCAGCAGGAAGACAGGGGCTGGGGAGCTGTTTTTT. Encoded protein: CASRKTGAGELFF.

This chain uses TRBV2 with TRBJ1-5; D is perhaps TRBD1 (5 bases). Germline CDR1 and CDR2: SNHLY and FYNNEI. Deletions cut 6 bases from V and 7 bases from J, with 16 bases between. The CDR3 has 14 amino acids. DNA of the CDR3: TGTGCCAGCAGCGCCTCCATGGGGCGCCAGCCCCAGCATTTT. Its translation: CASSASMGRQPQHF.

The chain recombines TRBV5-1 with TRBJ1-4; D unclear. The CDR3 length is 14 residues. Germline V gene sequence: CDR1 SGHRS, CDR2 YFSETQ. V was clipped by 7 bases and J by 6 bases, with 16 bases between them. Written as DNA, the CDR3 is TGCGCCAGCGGAGAGGGTAGGAAGGATGAAAAACTGTTTTTT. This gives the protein CASGEGRKDEKLFF.

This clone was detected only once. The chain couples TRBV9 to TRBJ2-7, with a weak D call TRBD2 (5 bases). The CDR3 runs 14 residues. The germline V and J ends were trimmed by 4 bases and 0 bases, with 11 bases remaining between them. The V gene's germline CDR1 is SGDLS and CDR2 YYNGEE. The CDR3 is CASSQTGSSYEQYF. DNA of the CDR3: TGTGCCAGCAGCCAAACGGGATCCTCCTACGAGCAGTACTTC.

Written as DNA, the CDR3 is TGTGCCAGCAGCTTAGGGGGCAGGGGCTATGGCTACACCTTC. Residues: CASSLGGRGYGYTF. The chain joins TRBV7-9 to TRBJ1-2; D possibly corresponds to TRBD1 (6 bases). Germline CDR1 is SEHNR and CDR2 is FQNEAQ (reference sequence). The CDR3 sequence is 14 residues long. V was shortened by 1 base and J by 4 bases, with 10 bases between the two germline ends.

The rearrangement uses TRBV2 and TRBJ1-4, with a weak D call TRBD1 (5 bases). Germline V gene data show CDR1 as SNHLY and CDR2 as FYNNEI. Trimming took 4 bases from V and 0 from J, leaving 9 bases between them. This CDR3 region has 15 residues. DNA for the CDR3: TGTGCCAGCAGTGGGACATTGGCAACTAATGAAAAACTGTTTTTT. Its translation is CASSGTLATNEKLFF.

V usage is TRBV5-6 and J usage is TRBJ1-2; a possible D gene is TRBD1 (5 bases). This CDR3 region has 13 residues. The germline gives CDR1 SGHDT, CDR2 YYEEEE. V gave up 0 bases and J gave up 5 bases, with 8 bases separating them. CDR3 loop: CASSLGQQYGYTF. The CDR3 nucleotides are TGTGCCAGCAGCTTGGGACAGCAATATGGCTACACCTTC.

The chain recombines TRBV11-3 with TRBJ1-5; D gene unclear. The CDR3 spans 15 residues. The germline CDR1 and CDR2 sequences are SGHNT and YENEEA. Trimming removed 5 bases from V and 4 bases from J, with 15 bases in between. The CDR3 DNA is TGTGCCAGCAGCCAGCCGGGCGGGGAAAATCAGCCCCAGCATTTT. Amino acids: CASSQPGGENQPQHF.

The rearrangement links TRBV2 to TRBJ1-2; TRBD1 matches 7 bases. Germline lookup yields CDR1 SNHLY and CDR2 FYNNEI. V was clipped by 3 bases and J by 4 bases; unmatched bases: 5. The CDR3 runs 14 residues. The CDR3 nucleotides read TGTGCCAGCAGTGAGCGACAGGGTGTCTATGGCTACACCTTC. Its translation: CASSERQGVYGYTF.

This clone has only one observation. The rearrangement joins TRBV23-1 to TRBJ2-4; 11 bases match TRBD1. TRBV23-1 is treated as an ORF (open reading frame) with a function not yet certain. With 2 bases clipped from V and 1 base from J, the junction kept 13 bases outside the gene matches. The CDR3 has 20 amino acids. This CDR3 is CASSQVTDRGLIPAKNIQYF. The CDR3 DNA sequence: TGCGCCAGCAGTCAAGTTACGGACAGGGGGCTTATCCCCGCCAAAAACATTCAGTACTTC.

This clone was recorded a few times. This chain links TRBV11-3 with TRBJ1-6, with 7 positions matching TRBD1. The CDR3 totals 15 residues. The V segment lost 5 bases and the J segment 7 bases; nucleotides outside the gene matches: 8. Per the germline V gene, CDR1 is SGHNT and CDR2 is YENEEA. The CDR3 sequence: CASSPRQGSNSPLHF. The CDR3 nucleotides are TGTGCCAGCAGCCCAAGACAGGGCTCGAATTCACCCCTCCACTTT.

In nucleotides, the CDR3 is TGTGCCAGCAGCTTAGATGGGAGGTATACTAGCAATCAGCCCCAGCATTTT. Translation gives CASSLDGRYTSNQPQHF. The genes are TRBV11-2 and TRBJ1-5; D uncertain. Germline CDR1 reads SGHAT; CDR2 reads FQNNGV. This CDR3 is 17 amino acids long. Between the trimmed V and J ends, which lost 0 bases and 0 bases, there was a span of 12 bases.

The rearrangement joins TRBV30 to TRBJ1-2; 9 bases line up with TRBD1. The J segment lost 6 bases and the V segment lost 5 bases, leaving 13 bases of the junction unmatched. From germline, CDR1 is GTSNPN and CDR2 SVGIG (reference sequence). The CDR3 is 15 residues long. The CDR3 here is CAWSRDRAFQNGYTF. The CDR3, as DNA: TGTGCCTGGTCCCGGGACAGGGCGTTTCAAAATGGCTACACCTTC.

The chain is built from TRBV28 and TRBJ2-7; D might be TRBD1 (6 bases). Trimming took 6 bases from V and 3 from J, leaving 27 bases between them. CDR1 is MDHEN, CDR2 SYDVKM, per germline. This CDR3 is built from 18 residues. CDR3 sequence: CASRSDGGLETWVYEQYF. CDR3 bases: TGTGCCAGCAGGTCAGATGGGGGCCTGGAAACTTGGGTCTACGAGCAGTACTTC.

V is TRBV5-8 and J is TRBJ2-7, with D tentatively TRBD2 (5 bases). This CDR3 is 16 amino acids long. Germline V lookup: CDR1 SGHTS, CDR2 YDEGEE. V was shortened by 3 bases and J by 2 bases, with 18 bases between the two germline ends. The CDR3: CASSSGYWTSTYEQYF. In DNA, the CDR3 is TGTGCCAGCAGCTCTGGATATTGGACTTCGACCTACGAGCAGTACTTC.

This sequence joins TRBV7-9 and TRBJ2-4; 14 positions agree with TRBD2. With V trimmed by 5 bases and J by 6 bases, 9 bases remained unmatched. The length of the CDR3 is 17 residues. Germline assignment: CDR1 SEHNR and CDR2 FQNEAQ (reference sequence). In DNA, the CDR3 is TGTGCCAGCAGCCCGGGACTAGCGGGGGCCACACGAAACATTCAGTACTTC. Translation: CASSPGLAGATRNIQYF.